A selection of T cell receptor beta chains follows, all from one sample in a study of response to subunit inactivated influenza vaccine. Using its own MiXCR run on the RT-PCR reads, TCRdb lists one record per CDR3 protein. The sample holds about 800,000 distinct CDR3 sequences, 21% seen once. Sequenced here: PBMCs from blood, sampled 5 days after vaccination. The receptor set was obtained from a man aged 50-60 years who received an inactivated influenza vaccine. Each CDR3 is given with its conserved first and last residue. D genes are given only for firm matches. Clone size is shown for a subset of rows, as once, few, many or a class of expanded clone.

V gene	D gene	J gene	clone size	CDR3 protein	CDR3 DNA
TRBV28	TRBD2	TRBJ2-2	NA	CASRTLVLAGGSNTGELFF	TGTGCCAGCAGAACGTTGGTGCTAGCGGGGGGATCGAACACCGGGGAGCTGTTTTTT
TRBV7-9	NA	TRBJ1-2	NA	CASSQGKPLGYGYTF	TGTGCCAGCAGCCAAGGGAAGCCCCTAGGCTATGGCTACACCTTC
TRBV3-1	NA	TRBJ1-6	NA	CASSQSRESPLHF	TGTGCCAGCAGCCAGTCCCGGGAGTCACCCCTCCACTTT
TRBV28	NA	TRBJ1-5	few	CASSRYTGRPQHF	TGTGCCAGCAGTCGGTACACGGGGAGGCCCCAGCATTTT
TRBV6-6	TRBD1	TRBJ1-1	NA	CASGLNRGSEAFF	TGTGCCAGCGGCTTAAACAGGGGGTCTGAAGCTTTCTTT
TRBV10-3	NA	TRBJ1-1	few	CAIRSLNTEAFF	TGTGCCATCAGGTCTCTGAACACTGAAGCTTTCTTT
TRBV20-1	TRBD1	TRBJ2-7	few	CSASLAGGHYEQYF	TGCAGTGCTAGTTTGGCAGGGGGCCACTACGAGCAGTACTTC
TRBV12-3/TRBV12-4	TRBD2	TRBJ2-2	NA	CASRRSGGNTGELFF	TGTGCCAGCAGACGAAGCGGGGGGAACACCGGGGAGCTGTTTTTT
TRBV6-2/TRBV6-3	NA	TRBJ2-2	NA	CASSYSIGGELFF	TGTGCCAGCAGTTACTCGATAGGCGGGGAGCTGTTTTTT
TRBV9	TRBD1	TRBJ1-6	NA	CASGQANSPLHF	TGTGCCAGCGGACAGGCTAATTCACCCCTCCACTTT
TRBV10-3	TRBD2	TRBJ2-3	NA	CAISESASGRIRSTDTQYF	TGTGCCATCAGTGAGTCGGCTAGCGGGAGAATCAGGAGCACAGATACGCAGTATTTT
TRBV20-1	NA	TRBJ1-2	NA	CSAPIWGSSNYGYTF	TGCAGTGCTCCCATTTGGGGCAGCTCTAACTATGGCTACACCTTC
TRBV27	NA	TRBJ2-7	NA	CASSLKAIGYEQYF	TGTGCCAGCAGTTTAAAAGCTATAGGGTACGAGCAGTACTTC
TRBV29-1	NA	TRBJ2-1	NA	CSAEATSSYNEQFF	TGCAGCGCTGAAGCTACGAGCTCCTACAATGAGCAGTTCTTC
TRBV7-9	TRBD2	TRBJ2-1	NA	CASSQGTSGRFNEQFF	TGTGCCAGCAGCCAAGGCACTAGCGGGAGGTTTAATGAGCAGTTCTTC
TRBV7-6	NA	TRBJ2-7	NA	CASSSGWRGEQYF	TGTGCCAGCAGCTCAGGCTGGAGGGGCGAGCAGTACTTC
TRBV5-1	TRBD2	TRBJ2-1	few	CASSGSSGGVVGGSYNEQFF	TGCGCCAGCAGTGGCTCTAGCGGGGGGGTTGTAGGCGGCTCCTACAATGAGCAGTTCTTC
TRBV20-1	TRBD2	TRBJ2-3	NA	CSARKAGSGVDTQYF	TGCAGTGCTAGGAAAGCGGGGTCGGGGGTAGATACGCAGTATTTT
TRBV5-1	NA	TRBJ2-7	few	CASSLEPGAAYEQYF	TGCGCCAGCAGCTTGGAACCGGGGGCCGCCTACGAGCAGTACTTC
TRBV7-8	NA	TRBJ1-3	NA	CASIGSLFSGNTIYF	TGTGCCAGCATCGGATCTCTTTTCTCTGGAAACACCATATATTTT
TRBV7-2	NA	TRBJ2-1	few	CASSLGNTYNEQFF	TGTGCCAGCAGCTTAGGGAATACCTACAATGAGCAGTTCTTC
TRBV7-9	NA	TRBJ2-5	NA	CASSRRQVQETQYF	TGTGCCAGCAGCAGGAGACAGGTCCAAGAGACCCAGTACTTC
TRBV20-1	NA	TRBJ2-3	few	CSAHTIAFSTDTQYF	TGCAGTGCTCACACCATTGCCTTCTCCACAGATACGCAGTATTTT
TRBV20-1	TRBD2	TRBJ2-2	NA	CSASPSGSTGELFF	TGCAGTGCTAGCCCTAGCGGGAGTACCGGGGAGCTGTTTTTT
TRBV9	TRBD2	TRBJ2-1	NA	CASSVGLAGELGEQFF	TGTGCCAGCAGCGTAGGACTAGCGGGGGAATTGGGTGAGCAGTTCTTC
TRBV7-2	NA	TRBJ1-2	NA	CASSRDYYGYTF	TGTGCCTCCTCCCGGGATTACTATGGCTACACCTTC
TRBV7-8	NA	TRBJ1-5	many	CASSLLAGRNQPQHF	TGTGCCAGCAGCCTCCTGGCAGGCCGCAATCAGCCCCAGCATTTT
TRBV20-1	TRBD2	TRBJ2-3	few	CSARPSGTRNTDTQYF	TGCAGTGCTAGACCCTCCGGGACTAGAAACACAGATACGCAGTATTTT
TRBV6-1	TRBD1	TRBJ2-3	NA	CASSERQGGTDTQYF	TGTGCCAGCAGTGAGAGACAGGGCGGCACAGATACGCAGTATTTT
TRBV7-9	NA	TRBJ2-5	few	CASSSPGTQETQYF	TGTGCCAGCAGCAGCCCCGGGACCCAAGAGACCCAGTACTTC
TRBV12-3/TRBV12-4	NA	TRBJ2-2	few	CASRPGAMDTGELFF	TGTGCCAGCAGGCCCGGGGCTATGGACACCGGGGAGCTGTTTTTT
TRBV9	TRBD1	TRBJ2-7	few	CASSFGTGFSYEQYF	TGTGCCAGCAGCTTCGGGACAGGGTTCTCCTACGAGCAGTACTTC
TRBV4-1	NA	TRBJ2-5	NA	CASSHRLPGETQYF	TGCGCCAGCAGCCACCGGCTCCCGGGGGAGACCCAGTACTTC
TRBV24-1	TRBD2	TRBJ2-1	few	CATSDFSPVAGVNEQFF	TGTGCCACCAGTGATTTTTCACCGGTAGCGGGAGTAAATGAGCAGTTCTTC
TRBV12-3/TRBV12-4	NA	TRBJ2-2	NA	CASGWHTGELFF	TGTGCCAGCGGCTGGCACACCGGGGAGCTGTTTTTT
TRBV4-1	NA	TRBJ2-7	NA	CASSQEGTPLKPYEQYF	TGCGCCAGCAGCCAAGAAGGGACACCGCTTAAACCCTACGAGCAGTACTTC
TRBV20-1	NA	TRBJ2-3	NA	CSARPPVTTGRSDTQYF	TGCAGTGCTAGACCCCCCGTCACGACGGGCAGGTCAGATACGCAGTATTTT
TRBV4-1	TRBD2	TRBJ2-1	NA	CASRKGTSGEYNEQFF	TGCGCCAGCAGGAAAGGGACTAGCGGGGAATACAATGAGCAGTTCTTC
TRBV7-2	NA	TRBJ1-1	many	CASSFTVRRTNTEAFF	TGTGCCAGCAGCTTCACCGTCCGACGGACGAACACTGAAGCTTTCTTT
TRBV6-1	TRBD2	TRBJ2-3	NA	CASSRRLAGGDTQYF	TGTGCCAGCAGTCGCCGACTAGCGGGAGGGGATACGCAGTATTTT
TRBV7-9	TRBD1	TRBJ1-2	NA	CASSGGQAYGYTF	TGTGCCAGCAGCGGGGGACAGGCCTATGGCTACACCTTC
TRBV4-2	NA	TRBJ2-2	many	CASSQGGPLGGTGELFF	TGTGCCAGCAGCCAAGGGGGACCCTTAGGGGGCACCGGGGAGCTGTTTTTT
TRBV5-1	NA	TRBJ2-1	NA	CASRHAVQRVSYNEQFF	TGCGCCAGCAGACATGCCGTCCAGCGGGTCTCCTACAATGAGCAGTTCTTC
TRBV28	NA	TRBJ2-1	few	CASTRFGAYNEQFF	TGTGCCAGCACTCGGTTTGGGGCCTACAATGAGCAGTTCTTC
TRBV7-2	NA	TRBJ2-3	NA	CASSLVGATSTDTQYF	TGTGCCAGCAGCTTAGTGGGGGCCACTAGCACAGATACGCAGTATTTT
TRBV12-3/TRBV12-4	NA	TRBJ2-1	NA	CASSLHGVAYNEQFF	TGTGCCAGCAGTTTACACGGGGTGGCCTACAATGAGCAGTTCTTC
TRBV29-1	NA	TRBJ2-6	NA	CSVAVSSGANVLTF	TGCAGCGTTGCGGTGAGCTCTGGGGCCAACGTCCTGACTTTC
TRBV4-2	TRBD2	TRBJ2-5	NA	CASSQDPTGPGGKETQYF	TGTGCCAGCAGCCAAGATCCTACGGGTCCGGGGGGGAAAGAGACCCAGTACTTC
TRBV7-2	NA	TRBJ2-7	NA	CASSSAALSYEQYF	TGTGCCAGCAGCTCCGCGGCCCTGTCCTACGAGCAGTACTTC
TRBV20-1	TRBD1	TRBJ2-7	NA	CSAFGQGFGEQYF	TGCAGTGCTTTCGGACAGGGTTTCGGCGAGCAGTACTTC
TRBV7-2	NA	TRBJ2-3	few	CASSAQGYRADTQYF	TGTGCCAGCAGCGCACAGGGATATCGGGCAGATACGCAGTATTTT
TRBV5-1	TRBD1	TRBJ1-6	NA	CASSFSGTGVRSPLHF	TGCGCCAGCAGCTTCTCCGGGACAGGGGTACGATCACCCCTCCACTTT